This T cell receptor (beta chain) was observed in a study of T cell repertoires in cytomegalovirus infection (dated by TCRdb to the late 2010s). As for the study more broadly: Alongside well-studied HLA-B-restricted epitopes, the peptide stimulations were aimed at recently identified HLA-C-restricted CMV epitopes, whose presentation resists viral immunomodulation. Donor HLA type was relevant to the analysis, because carriage of CMV infection together with the matching HLA type was indicated by public TCR beta signatures.

A remark on this clonotype: This clone's antigen is unknown. The record has no base qualities; no much larger clone is one base away.

Study-wide findings and limitations: The ex vivo response was dominated by HLA-C-restricted CMV-specific TCR beta clonotypes, and the single most frequent clonotype in two of eight donors was supplied by these HLA-C-restricted clonotypes. In both this cohort and an independent cohort of several hundred donors, the cumulative frequency of public TCR beta family members distinguished carriers of CMV infection plus the relevant HLA type.

The sample was run on an Illumina HiSeq 1500. TCRdb itself trimmed the public reads at Q25 with fastp, ran MiXCR and retained productive beta chains. Every distinct CDR3 protein forms one entry, paired with its most common genes and DNA. The sample contains roughly 180,000 distinct CDR3 sequences, roughly 21% of them found a single time. The ten most abundant clones make up 20% to 30% of the sample. Explained via the paper, the treatment or condition label denotes: in vitro stimulation with specific CMV peptide epitopes to enrich CMV-specific T cells. V was cut back by 4 bases and J by 6 bases, leaving a gap of 19 bases between them. Taken from the germline V gene, the CDR1 and CDR2 loops are WSHSY and SAAADI. The CDR3 contains 15 residues, cysteine and phenylalanine counted. Kept here is only the CDR3 DNA, which spans 45 bases and is read in frame from base 1.

The rearranged segments are TRBV10-2 and TRBJ2-7; the D gene is perhaps TRBD1 or TRBD2, as each covers 6 bases. The TCR comes from a human donor in good health (CMV status not recorded). Some clones in this sample may be carry-over from other donors' samples. The source was CD8+ T cells from cultured PBMCs, collected from culture after CMV antigen stimulation. The CDR3 is CASSVASWGAAEQYF. The DNA reads TGCGCCAGCAGTGTCGCTAGCTGGGGGGCCGCCGAGCAGTACTTC.